These T cell receptor beta chains were read from a single sample in a study of CD8 T cells in ankylosing spondylitis. TCRdb re-called the 5' RACE reads through MiXCR, storing one row per CDR3 protein. The sample lists 250,000 to 400,000 distinct CDR3 sequences, roughly 11% seen once, with about 10% in the top ten. Specimen: blood, either unsorted or a sorted T cell fraction (not recorded which). These receptors all come from a female donor with ankylosing spondylitis or in good health (not recorded which). CDR3s include the opening cysteine and the closing phenylalanine or tryptophan. D genes are given only for firm matches. Not all rows give a size; the values are once, few, many and, for expanded clones, a class.

V gene,D gene,J gene,clone size,CDR3 protein,CDR3 DNA
TRBV12-3/TRBV12-4,TRBD2,TRBJ2-3,-,CASSFRGGTDTQYF,TGTGCCAGCAGTTTCCGGGGGGGCACAGATACGCAGTATTTT
TRBV10-3,TRBD1,TRBJ2-7,many,CAIRKVVGGDEQYF,TGTGCCATCCGAAAGGTGGTAGGGGGCGACGAGCAGTACTTC
TRBV5-1,-,TRBJ1-1,many,CASSLWDMNTEAFF,TGCGCCAGCAGCTTATGGGACATGAACACTGAAGCTTTCTTT
TRBV29-1,-,TRBJ1-2,many,CSVMTDASGYTF,TGCAGCGTTATGACCGACGCAAGTGGCTACACCTTC
TRBV7-6,-,TRBJ2-7,many,CASSSLAPPSGKGYEQYF,TGTGCCAGCAGCTCATTAGCTCCCCCTTCGGGGAAAGGCTACGAGCAGTACTTC
TRBV6-1,-,TRBJ1-3,many,CASTRAFSGNTIYF,TGTGCCAGCACCCGGGCCTTCTCTGGAAACACCATATATTTT
TRBV20-1,-,TRBJ1-5,many,CSAHRDSNQPQHF,TGCAGTGCTCACAGGGACAGCAATCAGCCCCAGCATTTT
TRBV7-9,TRBD2,TRBJ2-7,few,CASRGLAGASYEQYF,TGTGCCAGCCGAGGGCTAGCGGGAGCTTCGTACGAGCAGTACTTC
TRBV6-6,-,TRBJ2-5,many,CASSYHEKETQYF,TGTGCCAGCAGTTACCACGAAAAAGAGACCCAGTACTTC
TRBV12-3/TRBV12-4,TRBD1,TRBJ2-1,few,CASRQGFSSYNEQFF,TGTGCCAGCAGACAGGGGTTTAGTTCCTACAATGAGCAGTTCTTC
TRBV20-1,TRBD2,TRBJ2-2,many,CSVQGLAAGELFF,TGCAGTGTCCAGGGACTAGCCGCCGGGGAGCTGTTTTTT
TRBV28,-,TRBJ1-1,many,CASSSGTRNTEAFF,TGTGCCAGCAGTTCCGGGACACGGAACACTGAAGCTTTCTTT
TRBV6-2/TRBV6-3,TRBD1,TRBJ2-5,few,CASSIRTGRWETQYF,TGTGCCAGCAGTATCCGGACAGGGAGATGGGAGACCCAGTACTTC
TRBV28,-,TRBJ1-2,many,CASLGSAVNYGYTF,TGTGCCAGCCTCGGGAGCGCTGTTAACTATGGCTACACCTTC
TRBV20-1,-,TRBJ2-4,many,CSARDLGLRDRQKNIQYF,TGCAGTGCTAGAGACCTCGGCCTACGGGACCGGCAAAAAAACATTCAGTACTTC